Listed below are T cell receptor beta chains from one sample, sequenced in a study of stem cell transplantation in POMP-related autoinflammatory disease. Data came from immunoSEQ multiplex PCR; TCRdb stores just in-frame clones and leaves some out. The sample records approximately 11,000 clones, around 90% being singletons. The sample was CD8+ T cells from PBMCs, taken before stem cell transplantation. All receptors derive from a human donor with POMP-related autoinflammation and immune dysregulation (PRAID). Both conserved end residues are part of each CDR3. The order of the fields is J gene, clone size, D gene, V gene, CDR3 DNA, CDR3 protein. D genes are given only for firm matches. Only part of the rows carry a size: once, few, many, or a class if the clone is expanded.

j_call: TRBJ2-5
clone_size: NA
d_call: NA
v_call: TRBV2
cdr3_nt: TGTGCCAGCAGTGACAGGGTAGTATTAGAGACCCAGTACTTC
cdr3_aa: CASSDRVVLETQYF

j_call: TRBJ2-7
clone_size: once
d_call: TRBD1
v_call: TRBV5-6
cdr3_nt: TGTGCCAGCAGCTTTGTGGGGACAGGGAAACTAGAGCAGTACTTC
cdr3_aa: CASSFVGTGKLEQYF

j_call: TRBJ2-3
clone_size: once
d_call: NA
v_call: TRBV27
cdr3_nt: TGTGCCAGCAGTTTATCGGGAGCGACTAGCACAGATACGCAGTATTTT
cdr3_aa: CASSLSGATSTDTQYF

j_call: TRBJ1-1
clone_size: NA
d_call: NA
v_call: TRBV2
cdr3_nt: TGTGCCAGCAGCATCGTTTTAGGCGCTTTCTTT
cdr3_aa: CASSIVLGAFF

j_call: TRBJ1-1
clone_size: NA
d_call: NA
v_call: TRBV5-1
cdr3_nt: TGCGCCAGCAGCTTAGGCCGTGGGGGAAACACTGAAGCTTTCTTT
cdr3_aa: CASSLGRGGNTEAFF

j_call: TRBJ1-5
clone_size: NA
d_call: TRBD1
v_call: TRBV12-5
cdr3_nt: TGTGCTAGTGGTTTGGTGGACAGGGCCAATCAGCCCCAGCATTTT
cdr3_aa: CASGLVDRANQPQHF

j_call: TRBJ1-2
clone_size: NA
d_call: TRBD1
v_call: TRBV5-5
cdr3_nt: TGTGCCAGCAGCTCCGACAGGGGGCTAAATGGCTACACCTTC
cdr3_aa: CASSSDRGLNGYTF

j_call: TRBJ1-1
clone_size: NA
d_call: NA
v_call: TRBV9
cdr3_nt: TGTGCCAGCAGGGGCGGCGGAACCTCCCCGGCCTTAGTACAGACTGAAGCTTTCTTT
cdr3_aa: CASRGGGTSPALVQTEAFF

j_call: TRBJ2-3
clone_size: NA
d_call: NA
v_call: TRBV27
cdr3_nt: TGTGCCAGCAGTTTAGGCGGTGGGGCACCAGATACGCAGTATTTT
cdr3_aa: CASSLGGGAPDTQYF

j_call: TRBJ2-2
clone_size: NA
d_call: NA
v_call: TRBV7-9
cdr3_nt: TGTGCCAGCAGCTTATTCGGCGGGGAAAGAGACGGGGAGCTGTTTTTT
cdr3_aa: CASSLFGGERDGELFF

j_call: TRBJ2-1
clone_size: NA
d_call: NA
v_call: TRBV9
cdr3_nt: TGTGCCAGCAGCGAGCCCCTAGGGGGTGAGCAGTTCTTC
cdr3_aa: CASSEPLGGEQFF

j_call: TRBJ1-2
clone_size: NA
d_call: NA
v_call: TRBV19
cdr3_nt: TGTGCCAGTAGTATTACAACAGGGTATGCTGGCTACACCTTC
cdr3_aa: CASSITTGYAGYTF

j_call: TRBJ1-6
clone_size: NA
d_call: TRBD1
v_call: TRBV19
cdr3_nt: TGTGCCAGTAGTTTCGGACAGGGAAATTCACCCCTCCACTTT
cdr3_aa: CASSFGQGNSPLHF

j_call: TRBJ1-2
clone_size: few
d_call: TRBD1
v_call: TRBV4-1
cdr3_nt: TGCGCCACCTCTACCCGGACAGGGTCTGGCTACACCTTC
cdr3_aa: CATSTRTGSGYTF

j_call: TRBJ2-2
clone_size: NA
d_call: TRBD1
v_call: TRBV6-5
cdr3_nt: TGTGCCAGCATCGGACAGGGGAGGGCCGGGGAGCTGTTTTTT
cdr3_aa: CASIGQGRAGELFF

j_call: TRBJ2-1
clone_size: NA
d_call: NA
v_call: TRBV18
cdr3_nt: TGTGCCAGCTCGCGGGACAGTGATAACTACAATGAGCAGTTCTTC
cdr3_aa: CASSRDSDNYNEQFF

j_call: TRBJ2-1
clone_size: NA
d_call: TRBD2
v_call: TRBV30
cdr3_nt: TGTGCCTGGGAGCCTAGCGGACCCTACAATGAGCAGTTCTTC
cdr3_aa: CAWEPSGPYNEQFF